The sequence of this T cell receptor (beta chain) was determined in a study of blood T cell repertoires in COVID-19. The CDR3 has 15 amino acids. Trimming took 3 bases from V and 4 from J; bases not matched to a gene: 8. The germline CDR1 and CDR2 sequences are KGHSH and LQKENI. Libraries were prepared by immunoSEQ multiplex PCR; TCRdb keeps only in-frame clonotypes and omits some of them. The top ten clones hold around 6% of a sample with 110,000 or so clones, approximately 89% of them seen once. The chain couples TRBV18 to TRBJ2-7; 8 nucleotides agree with TRBD2. The sample comprised peripheral blood. The receptor's source is an older woman with COVID-19, enrolled during active disease. DNA of the CDR3: TGTGCCAGCTCACCTCCGGGGGTAGCGGGGTACGAGCAGTACTTC. The encoded protein is CASSPPGVAGYEQYF.